These T cell receptor beta chains were read from a single sample in a study of T cell repertoires in cytomegalovirus infection. TCRdb reprocessed the reads with MiXCR, giving one entry per CDR3 protein. The repertoire holds around 100,000 distinct CDR3 sequences, with under 25% as singletons. The source material was CD8+ T cells from PBMCs. Every receptor here comes from a human donor in good health (CMV status not recorded). Some clones in this sample may be carry-over from other donors' samples. Both conserved end residues are part of each CDR3. The order of the fields is V gene, J gene, D gene, clone size, CDR3 protein, CDR3 DNA. The D gene is left open where the match is weak. Size is omitted from some rows. Given values are once, few, many or a class for expanded clones.

>TRBV12-3/TRBV12-4|TRBJ1-5|.|many
CASSLGYQPQHF
TGTGCCAGCAGTTTGGGGTATCAGCCCCAGCATTTT
>TRBV5-1|TRBJ1-2|.|.
CASSLGVTNYGYTF
TGCGCCAGCAGCCTAGGGGTAACTAACTATGGCTACACCTTC
>TRBV5-4|TRBJ2-1|TRBD2|.
CASSLEPSGSAEQFF
TGTGCCAGCAGCTTGGAACCTAGCGGGTCGGCCGAGCAGTTCTTC
>TRBV7-6|TRBJ2-5|.|many
CASSRDLQETQYF
TGTGCCAGCAGCCGGGACCTCCAAGAGACCCAGTACTTC
>TRBV13|TRBJ1-2|TRBD1|many
CASSLGTGNYGYTF
TGTGCCAGCAGCTTGGGGACAGGCAACTATGGCTACACCTTC
>TRBV3-1|TRBJ2-1|.|.
CASSRWEKQFF
TGTGCCAGCAGCCGATGGGAGAAGCAGTTCTTC
>TRBV25-1|TRBJ2-6|TRBD1|.
CASGLTGSNVLTF
TGTGCCAGCGGCCTGACAGGGTCAAACGTCCTGACTTTC
>TRBV12-3/TRBV12-4|TRBJ1-4|.|many
CASSSRETGTNEKLFF
TGTGCCAGCAGCTCCAGGGAGACCGGCACTAATGAAAAACTGTTTTTT
>TRBV7-9|TRBJ2-7|.|many
CASSLDRGKDAYEQYF
TGTGCCAGCAGCTTAGATCGGGGAAAAGACGCCTACGAGCAGTACTTC
>TRBV7-6|TRBJ2-7|TRBD1|many
CASSLQTGETYEQYF
TGTGCCAGCAGCTTGCAGACAGGGGAAACCTACGAGCAGTACTTC
>TRBV6-1|TRBJ2-7|.|few
CASSWDYLEQYF
TGTGCCAGCAGTTGGGATTACCTCGAGCAGTACTTC
>TRBV6-6|TRBJ2-7|.|.
CASSLDGDAGYEQYF
TGTGCCAGCAGTTTGGATGGAGACGCAGGATACGAGCAGTACTTC
>TRBV5-1|TRBJ2-3|TRBD2|few
CASSLVGLAEDTQYF
TGCGCCAGCAGCTTGGTCGGTCTAGCGGAAGATACGCAGTATTTT
>TRBV14|TRBJ2-1|TRBD2|few
CASSHGLAGRNEQFF
TGTGCCAGCAGCCATGGACTAGCGGGACGGAATGAGCAGTTCTTC
>TRBV7-9|TRBJ2-1|TRBD2|many
CASSLLAGGSDEQFF
TGTGCCAGCAGCCTTCTAGCGGGGGGGTCAGATGAGCAGTTCTTC
>TRBV20-1|TRBJ2-1|TRBD1|.
CSAIDRVTLDEQFF
TGCAGTGCTATTGACAGGGTCACTTTGGATGAGCAGTTCTTC
>TRBV20-1|TRBJ1-6|.|.
CSARVGQGTRFHF
.
>TRBV2|TRBJ2-7|TRBD1|.
CASTDRVYEQYF
TGTGCCAGCACGGACAGGGTCTACGAGCAGTACTTC
>TRBV12-3/TRBV12-4|TRBJ2-1|.|.
CASSPTEFHNEQFF
TGTGCCAGCAGCCCCACAGAATTTCACAATGAGCAGTTCTTC
>TRBV28|TRBJ2-2|.|.
CASSLSSLSGELFF
TGTGCCAGCAGTTTATCCTCCCTCAGTGGGGAGCTGTTTTTT
>TRBV19|TRBJ1-2|TRBD1|few
CASSIEGTGGGNGYTF
TGTGCCAGTAGTATAGAGGGGACAGGGGGCGGTAATGGCTACACCTTC
>TRBV29-1|TRBJ1-2|.|.
CSVEGTDAGDGYTF
TGCAGCGTTGAGGGGACGGACGCGGGCGATGGCTACACCTTC
>TRBV7-6|TRBJ1-4|.|many
CASSPIGDRLNEKLFF
TGTGCCAGCAGCCCGATTGGTGACAGGTTGAATGAAAAACTGTTTTTT
>TRBV2|TRBJ2-1|TRBD2|.
CASSEGGTNNEQFF
TGTGCCAGCAGTGAAGGCGGGACTAATAATGAGCAGTTCTTC
>TRBV2|TRBJ1-5|.|few
CATQASNQPQHF
TGTGCCACCCAGGCTAGCAATCAGCCCCAGCATTTT
>TRBV7-9|TRBJ2-4|.|.
CASSRLSGEDIQYF
TGTGCCAGCAGTCGCTTATCGGGGGAGGACATTCAGTACTTC
>TRBV20-1|TRBJ2-5|TRBD2|many
CSARRIEREGLLKETQYF
TGCAGTGCCCGACGAATTGAGCGGGAGGGCCTGTTGAAAGAGACCCAGTACTTC
>TRBV4-3|TRBJ1-1|TRBD1|few
CASSLSGTGWGTEAFF
TGCGCCAGCAGCCTCTCGGGGACAGGTTGGGGCACTGAAGCTTTCTTT
>TRBV20-1|TRBJ1-5|.|.
CSALDKGNQPQHF
.
>TRBV7-9|TRBJ2-6|.|many
CASSLVQEGADGANVLTF
TGTGCCAGCAGCTTAGTTCAAGAGGGTGCTGACGGGGCCAACGTCCTGACTTTC
>TRBV5-4|TRBJ2-1|.|few
CASSLVLAPTGNEQFF
TGTGCCAGCAGCTTGGTCCTAGCTCCGACTGGCAATGAGCAGTTCTTC
>TRBV14|TRBJ1-3|.|.
CASSQERGVGNTIYF
TGTGCCAGCAGCCAAGAGAGAGGGGTTGGAAACACCATATATTTT
>TRBV19|TRBJ2-6|.|.
CASSIGHSSGANVLTF
TGTGCCAGTAGTATTGGTCATTCTTCTGGGGCCAACGTCCTGACTTTC
>TRBV7-6|TRBJ2-3|.|many
CASSPGFGRDLTDTQYF
TGTGCCAGCAGCCCGGGATTCGGGCGGGACCTAACAGATACGCAGTATTTT
>TRBV12-3/TRBV12-4|TRBJ1-2|.|.
CASTIAGPEAGPGYTF
TGTGCCAGCACCATTGCGGGCCCCGAGGCCGGGCCAGGCTACACCTTC
>TRBV12-3/TRBV12-4|TRBJ2-5|TRBD2|many
CASSPGLPKETQYF
TGTGCCAGCAGCCCGGGACTACCTAAAGAGACCCAGTACTTC
>TRBV7-2|TRBJ2-1|.|many
CASSLGSGSYNEQFF
TGTGCCAGCAGCTTAGGAAGCGGCTCCTACAATGAGCAGTTCTTC
>TRBV27|TRBJ2-1|.|.
CASTVASGNEQFF
TGTGCCAGCACGGTTGCTAGTGGCAATGAGCAGTTCTTC
>TRBV29-1|TRBJ2-1|TRBD2|.
CSVPRTSGTYEQFF
TGCAGCGTTCCCAGGACTAGCGGGACCTATGAGCAGTTCTTC
>TRBV20-1|TRBJ2-7|TRBD2|.
CSAPMRGGTSGQSYEQYF
TGCAGTGCCCCTATGAGGGGGGGGACTAGCGGCCAGTCCTACGAGCAGTACTTC
>TRBV11-1|TRBJ2-5|TRBD1|.
CASSWTGEQETQYF
TGTGCCAGCAGCTGGACAGGCGAGCAAGAGACCCAGTACTTC
>TRBV2|TRBJ2-1|TRBD1|many
CASSPRDRVSNEQFF
TGTGCCAGCAGTCCCCGGGACAGGGTTAGCAATGAGCAGTTCTTC
>TRBV6-6|TRBJ2-1|.|many
CASSYTTGDEQFF
TGTGCCAGCAGTTACACGACAGGCGATGAGCAGTTCTTC
>TRBV7-9|TRBJ2-1|.|many
CASSHSESSYNEQFF
TGTGCCAGCAGCCATTCAGAGAGCTCCTACAATGAGCAGTTCTTC
>TRBV27|TRBJ2-5|TRBD2|.
CASSSPTSGRGRETQYF
TGTGCCAGCAGTTCTCCGACTAGCGGCCGTGGAAGAGAGACCCAGTACTTC
>TRBV7-9|TRBJ1-1|.|many
CASSPFPNTEAFF
TGTGCCAGCAGCCCCTTTCCGAACACTGAAGCTTTCTTT
>TRBV7-2|TRBJ1-1|.|many
CASSTGIQLNF
TGTGCCAGCAGTACGGGGATCCAATTAAACTTT
>TRBV7-6|TRBJ2-7|TRBD1|many
CASSRRQGPSYEQYF
TGTGCCAGCAGCCGCCGACAGGGACCTTCCTACGAGCAGTACTTC
>TRBV7-9|TRBJ2-1|TRBD2|.
CASSLTSGGANEQFF
TGTGCCAGCAGCTTAACTAGCGGGGGGGCCAATGAGCAGTTCTTC
>TRBV7-2|TRBJ2-6|TRBD1|many
CASSHQGTGYSGANVLTF
TGTGCCAGCAGTCATCAGGGGACAGGGTACTCTGGGGCCAACGTCCTGACTTTC
>TRBV7-8|TRBJ1-6|.|few
CASSLRASEGYNSPLHF
TGTGCCAGCAGCTTGCGGGCCTCGGAGGGATATAATTCACCCCTCCACTTT
>TRBV7-2|TRBJ2-7|.|many
CASSAKGQSSYEQYF
TGTGCCAGCAGCGCCAAAGGACAGAGCTCCTACGAGCAGTACTTC
>TRBV6-1|TRBJ1-1|.|.
CASSLGTFRAFF
TGTGCCAGCAGTCTTGGGACTTTCCGTGCTTTCTTT
>TRBV18|TRBJ2-5|.|few
CASSPNEGETQYF
TGTGCCAGCTCACCAAATGAGGGGGAGACCCAGTACTTC
>TRBV7-9|TRBJ1-5|.|.
CASSLAQGGSNQPQHF
TGTGCCAGCAGCTTAGCGCAGGGAGGTAGCAATCAGCCCCAGCATTTT
>TRBV20-1|TRBJ1-2|.|.
CSAPQERTDYGYTF
TGCAGTGCCCCGCAAGAAAGGACAGACTATGGCTACACCTTC